These T cell receptor beta chains were read from a single sample in a study of control samples from healthy donors and cancer patients. Data came from immunoSEQ multiplex PCR; TCRdb stores just in-frame clones and leaves some out. The sample carries 100,000 to 150,000 clones, about 93% recorded once. Input material: blood. These receptors were taken from a man aged 35 to 55 in good health. Both conserved end residues are trimmed from each CDR3. Fields, in order: V gene, CDR3 protein.

>TRBV30
AWSVLGYEQY
>TRBV19
ASSIARGVKGNTIY
>TRBV3-1/TRBV3-2
ASSQEYGYT
>TRBV11-2
ASSQMRQGGTQY
>TRBV19
ASSLAFQETQY
>TRBV19
ASSKRDRGNTEAF
>TRBV14
ASSQMAGVSGELF
>TRBV5-6
ASSNDRYEQY
>TRBV7-3
ASGDRGRGETQY
>TRBV12-3/TRBV12-4
ARQRAEHTEAF
>TRBV6-4
ARPFRGENTGELF
>TRBV9
ASSSLKGKRNTEAF
>TRBV7-8
ASSLGGGGNQPQH
>TRBV5-1
ASSFAQGRGGELF
>TRBV30
AWSVTGSQPQH
>TRBV6-1
ASSDQVSSTEAF
>TRBV29-1
SVGSGLGNEQF
>TRBV5-6
ASSSPGQGIGEAF
>TRBV10-3
AISEGTGVNTIY
>TRBV14
ASSLTHSGIQPQH
>TRBV11-2
ASSPPAGTNPNYGYT
>TRBV28
ASRAGGETQY
>TRBV4-2
ASSQEQRNYQPQH
>TRBV3-1/TRBV3-2
ASSSSFGRGGLDTQY
>TRBV5-5
ASSRGSGANVLT
>TRBV5-1
ASSLGASGGTDTQY
>TRBV5-4
ASSLEVQGNEKLF
>TRBV7-9
ASSLIPATTEAF
>TRBV5-5
ASSLDSANYGYT
>TRBV2
ASRDRGSLETQY
>TRBV11-3
ASSPQEAGVNEQF
>TRBV7-2
ASSQGRTGGSPLH
>TRBV30
AWRQGRTTGELF
>TRBV3-1/TRBV3-2
ASSQVRGGVGDSYNEQF
>TRBV25-1
ASSSTVNTEAF
>TRBV9
ASSVEALAETQY
>TRBV12-3/TRBV12-4
ASSIYTEAF
>TRBV5-4
ASSPRLGQETQY
>TRBV28
ASRLQGQTYEQY
>TRBV27
ASSSGTKTIQY
>TRBV6-6
ASSHGGGGGTQY